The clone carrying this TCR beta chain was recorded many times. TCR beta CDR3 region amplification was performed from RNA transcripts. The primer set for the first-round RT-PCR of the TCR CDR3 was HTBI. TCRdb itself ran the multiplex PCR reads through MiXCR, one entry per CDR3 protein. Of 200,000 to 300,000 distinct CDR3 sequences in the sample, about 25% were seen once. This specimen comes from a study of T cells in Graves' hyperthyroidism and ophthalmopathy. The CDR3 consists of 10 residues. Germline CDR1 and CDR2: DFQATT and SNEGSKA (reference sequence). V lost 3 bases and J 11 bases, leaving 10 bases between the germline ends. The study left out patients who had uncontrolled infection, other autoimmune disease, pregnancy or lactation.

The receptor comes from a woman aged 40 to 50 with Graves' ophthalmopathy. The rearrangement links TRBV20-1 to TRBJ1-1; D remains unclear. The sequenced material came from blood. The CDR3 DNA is TGCAGTGCTAGTGACGCCGATGCTTTCTTT. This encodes CSASDADAFF.